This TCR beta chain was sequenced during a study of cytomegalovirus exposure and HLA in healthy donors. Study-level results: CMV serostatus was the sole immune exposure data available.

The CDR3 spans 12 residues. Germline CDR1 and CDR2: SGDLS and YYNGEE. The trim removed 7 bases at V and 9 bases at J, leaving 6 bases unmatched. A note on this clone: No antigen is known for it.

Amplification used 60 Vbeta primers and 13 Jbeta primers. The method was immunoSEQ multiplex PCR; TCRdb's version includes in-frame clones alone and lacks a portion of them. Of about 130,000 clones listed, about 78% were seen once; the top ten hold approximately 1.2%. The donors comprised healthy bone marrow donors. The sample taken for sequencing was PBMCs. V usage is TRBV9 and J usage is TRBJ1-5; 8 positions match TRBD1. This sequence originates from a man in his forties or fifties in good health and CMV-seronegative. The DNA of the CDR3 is TGTGCCAGCGGGGACAGGTACCGGCCCCAGCATTTT. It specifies CASGDRYRPQHF.